The following is a T cell receptor beta chain sequence with its context. Its matching antigen is unknown. A much larger clone lies a single base off, so this may be a read error. The data originate from a study of T cell repertoires in cytomegalovirus infection. Study background: The authors used CMV epitopes that were HLA-C-restricted (recently identified) and HLA-B-restricted (well studied). Shared public TCR beta signatures pointed to both CMV infection and a matching HLA type.

The CDR3 consists of 13 residues. In germline, CDR1 is SGHVS, CDR2 FNYEAQ. TCRdb re-called the reads through MiXCR, storing one row per CDR3 protein. The table lists 650,000 to 900,000 distinct CDR3 sequences, approximately 32% of them singletons. Findings of the study overall: HLA-C-restricted CMV-specific TCR beta clonotypes were dominant in the ex vivo response.

The material sequenced was cultured CD8+ T cells from PBMCs, taken from culture after CMV antigen stimulation. The chain links TRBV7-6 to TRBJ2-7; no clear D gene. The sequence derives from a human donor in good health (CMV status not recorded). Some clones in this sample may be carry-over from other donors' samples. In DNA, the CDR3 is TGTGCCAGCAGCTTAGAAGTCACCTACGAGCAGAACGTC. It translates to CASSLEVTYEQNV.